The 23 T cell receptor beta chains below were found in one sample sequenced in a study of cytomegalovirus exposure and HLA in healthy donors. The PCR contained 60 Vbeta and 13 Jbeta primers. Assay used: immunoSEQ multiplex PCR; TCRdb lists only in-frame clones, some missing. This repertoire shows around 100,000 clones, 65% to 75% found once; its top ten account for 4.8%. The sample comprised PBMCs. The receptors derive from a man aged 30-40 years in good health and CMV-seropositive.

J is TRBJ1-4 and V is TRBV9; D possibly corresponds to TRBD1 (5 bases). The CDR3 runs to 13 residues. CDR1 is SGDLS and CDR2 is YYNGEE in the germline V gene. Trimming removed 7 bases at V and 8 bases at J, with 15 bases between. The CDR3 DNA is TGTGCCAGCTCGGAGGGACCGAGGGAAAAACTGTTTTTT. Translating gives CASSEGPREKLFF.

V gene TRBV5-1 combines with J gene TRBJ2-3; 9 bases match TRBD2. Germline V gives CDR1 SGHRS, CDR2 YFSETQ. The J segment lost 3 bases and the V segment lost 4 bases, leaving 6 bases of the junction unmatched. The CDR3 runs 15 residues. The CDR3 nucleotides are TGCGCCAGCAGCACCCCTAGCGGGGCTACAGATACGCAGTATTTT. Amino acids: CASSTPSGATDTQYF.

The DNA for the CDR3 is TGTGCCAGCAGTTTATCAGCGGGTCAGCCCCAGCATTTT. Its protein product is CASSLSAGQPQHF. This chain joins TRBV27 and TRBJ1-5, with D unresolved. Germline V lookup: CDR1 MNHEY, CDR2 SMNVEV (reference sequence). There are 13 residues in the CDR3. V was cut by 0 bases and J by 6 bases, with 6 bases left in between.

This chain joins TRBV6-5 and TRBJ2-7; TRBD2 is a possible D gene (5 bases). The V and J ends lost 0 bases and 3 bases respectively, with 6 bases between them. Per the germline V gene, CDR1 is MNHEY and CDR2 is SVGAGI. The CDR3 loop spans 13 amino acids. CDR3: CASSYSEGYEQYF. In nucleotides, the CDR3 is TGTGCCAGCAGTTACTCTGAGGGCTACGAGCAGTACTTC.

The chain employs TRBV11-2 and TRBJ2-7; 10 nucleotides match TRBD1. The CDR3 sequence is 15 residues long. Germline lookup yields CDR1 SGHAT and CDR2 FQNNGV. The trim removed 5 bases at V and 1 base at J, leaving 5 bases unmatched. The chain's CDR3 is CASSLWDRGSYEQYF. In DNA, the CDR3 is TGTGCCAGCAGCCTTTGGGACAGGGGATCCTACGAGCAGTACTTC. Looking up the rest from reference TRBV11-2 and TRBJ2-7 gives the full variable domain: EAGVAQSPRYKIIEKRQSVAFWCNPISGHATLYWYQQILGQGPKLLIQFQNNGVVDDSQLPKDRFSAERLKGVDSTLKIQPAKLEDSAVYLCASSLWDRGSYEQYFGPGTRLTVT.

This clone was seen once. The rearrangement uses TRBV28 and TRBJ2-7; 7 nucleotides agree with TRBD1. J lost 2 bases, V lost 6 bases, and 10 bases had no gene match. This CDR3 is built from 15 residues. Germline V lookup: CDR1 MDHEN, CDR2 SYDVKM. This chain's CDR3 is CASSHIDRDAYEQYF. For the CDR3, the DNA is TGTGCCAGCAGCCACATCGACAGGGACGCCTACGAGCAGTACTTC.

J is TRBJ1-1 and V is TRBV10-3; 9 nucleotides agree with TRBD1. The CDR3 sequence is 16 residues long. CDR1 and CDR2 from the germline V gene are ENHRY and SYGVKD. V shed 4 bases, J shed 0 bases, and the junction held 6 bases outside the gene matches. CDR3 in DNA: TGTGCCATCAGTGGCGGACAGGGGACCATGAACACTGAAGCTTTCTTT. Amino acids: CAISGGQGTMNTEAFF.

This clone has just one count. The chain employs TRBV2 and TRBJ1-1; no clear D. Deletions cut 9 bases from V and 3 bases from J, with 14 bases between. Germline V gene sequence: CDR1 SNHLY, CDR2 FYNNEI. This CDR3 region has 13 residues. CDR3 amino acids: CASRGFADTEAFF. CDR3 coding DNA: TGTGCCAGTCGTGGGTTTGCGGACACTGAAGCTTTCTTT.

This clone was detected only a few times. The chain joins TRBV7-2 to TRBJ2-3; D unclear. CDR3 size: 14 residues. From germline, CDR1 is SGHTA and CDR2 FQGNSA. V lost 8 bases to trimming and J lost 1 base, with 13 bases between them. The CDR3 is CASRVEPRTDTQYF. The CDR3, as DNA: TGTGCCAGCCGAGTCGAACCCCGCACAGATACGCAGTATTTT.

This chain uses TRBV30 with TRBJ2-1; 9 nucleotides align to TRBD2. This CDR3 contains 16 residues. Germline lookup yields CDR1 GTSNPN and CDR2 SVGIG (reference sequence). Trimming at V came to 0 bases and at J to 5 bases, leaving 8 bases not matched to a gene. CDR3: CAWSVPAGGYNNEQFF. For the CDR3, the DNA is TGTGCCTGGAGTGTACCGGCGGGGGGGTATAACAATGAGCAGTTCTTC.

The chain employs TRBV4-2 and TRBJ2-3; 15 bases are shared with TRBD2. The CDR3 sequence is 18 residues long. The germline V gene encodes CDR1 LGHNA and CDR2 YNFKEQ. V lost 4 bases, J lost 2 bases, and 7 bases stayed unmatched. CDR3: CASSLGTSGGTPTDTQYF. CDR3 nucleotide sequence: TGTGCCAGCAGCCTGGGGACTAGCGGGGGGACCCCCACAGATACGCAGTATTTT.

The genes are TRBV5-1 and TRBJ1-1, with 8 nucleotides matching TRBD1. Trimming cost V 3 bases and J 5 bases; bases outside gene matches: 3. The CDR3 extends over 13 amino acids. Germline V gives CDR1 SGHRS, CDR2 YFSETQ. The CDR3 reads CASSWRTGTEAFF. Written as DNA, the CDR3 is TGCGCCAGCAGCTGGAGGACAGGGACTGAAGCTTTCTTT.

The count of this clone is one. This chain links TRBV18 with TRBJ1-5; D may be TRBD1 (6 bases). The CDR3 extends over 15 amino acids. Germline lookup yields CDR1 KGHSH and CDR2 LQKENI. Trimming stripped 2 bases from V and 8 bases from J, with 16 bases between. CDR3 sequence: CASSPLAGETEPQHF. CDR3 nucleotides: TGTGCCAGCTCACCATTGGCAGGGGAAACGGAGCCCCAGCATTTT.

V gene TRBV6-1 combines with J gene TRBJ2-3, with unresolved D. The V end lost 2 bases, the J end lost 2 bases, and 8 bases lay between the germline ends. The CDR3 spans 14 residues. Per the germline V gene, CDR1 is MNHNS and CDR2 is SASEGT. The CDR3: CASSEQIDTDTQYF. CDR3 DNA sequence: TGTGCCAGCAGTGAACAGATTGACACAGATACGCAGTATTTT.

By frequency in the sample, this clone is medium-sized (0.01 to 0.1%). V usage is TRBV4-3 and J usage is TRBJ2-5, with 10 bases matching TRBD2. Germline CDR1 is LGHNA and CDR2 is YSLEER. This CDR3 is 15 amino acids long. J gave up 4 bases and V 4 bases, and 6 bases lay outside the gene matches. The CDR3 protein is CASSLLAGESETQYF. CDR3 coding DNA: TGCGCCAGCAGCCTGCTAGCGGGGGAGTCAGAGACCCAGTACTTC.

The chain couples TRBV7-2 to TRBJ2-1; no clear D. This CDR3 is built from 16 residues. Germline V lookup: CDR1 SGHTA, CDR2 FQGNSA. Trimming pared 2 bases from V and 10 bases from J, leaving 21 bases between. The CDR3: CASSLSPRSTTQEQFF. The CDR3 bases are TGTGCCAGCAGCTTAAGTCCGCGGTCGACCACGCAGGAGCAGTTCTTC. Filled out from reference TRBV7-2 and TRBJ2-1, the complete variable domain reads GAGVSQSPSNKVTEKGKDVELRCDPISGHTALYWYRQSLGQGLEFLIYFQGNSAPDKSGLPSDRFSAERTGGSVSTLTIQRTQQEDSAVYLCASSLSPRSTTQEQFFGPGTRLTVL.

In regard to this clone: At the DNA level, this CDR3 is encoded by other sequences in the same sample as well. The V call is TRBV7-2, the J call TRBJ1-3, with 7 bases that match TRBD1. V trimming: 1 base; J trimming: 1 base; junction bases outside the gene matches: 1. The CDR3 is 15 amino acids. Germline CDR1 SGHTA, CDR2 FQGNSA. DNA for the CDR3: TGTGCCAGCAGCTTAGAGGGGGCTTCTGGAAACACCATATATTTT. Translating gives CASSLEGASGNTIYF.

In this sample, this clone turned up once. This CDR3 is CASGSGDRGDTDTQYF. DNA of the CDR3: TGTGCTAGTGGTTCAGGGGACAGGGGAGACACAGATACGCAGTATTTT. The chain uses TRBV12-5 and TRBJ2-3, with 10 bases aligning to TRBD1. V shed 4 bases and J 2 bases; nucleotides not matched to a gene: 6. The CDR3 is 16 residues long. Germline-derived CDR1 and CDR2 are LGHNT and FRNRAP.

The genes are TRBV2 and TRBJ1-3, with 7 bases fitting TRBD1. V shed 6 bases, J shed 4 bases, and the junction held 9 bases outside the gene matches. CDR3 length: 15 residues. Germline CDR1 and CDR2: SNHLY and FYNNEI. CDR3 nucleotides: TGTGCCAGCAGGGTTGACAGGGCTTCCGGAAACACCATATATTTT. It specifies CASRVDRASGNTIYF.

This clone showed up just once. The chain uses TRBV5-4 and TRBJ2-2; perhaps TRBD1 as D (6 bases). The CDR3 is made up of 15 amino acids. Germline V gene sequence: CDR1 SGHNT, CDR2 YYREEE (reference sequence). Trimming took off 4 bases at V and 4 bases at J, with 14 bases between the two ends. CDR3 coding DNA: TGTGCCAGCAGCCCTCGGACAGCCATCACCGGGGAGCTGTTTTTT. It is translated as CASSPRTAITGELFF.

In this sample, this clone turned up a few times. The rearrangement joins TRBV2 to TRBJ2-3, with TRBD2 matching over 10 bases. Trimming removed 3 bases from V and 2 bases from J; junction bases left unmatched: 2. The CDR3 has 15 residues. The germline V gene has CDR1 SNHLY and CDR2 FYNNEI. CDR3 loop: CASSDLAGVTDTQYF. Here the CDR3 DNA reads TGTGCCAGCAGTGACCTAGCGGGGGTCACAGATACGCAGTATTTT.

This clone was counted once. The chain recombines TRBV5-1 with TRBJ2-7; TRBD1 might be the D (6 bases). Germline loops: CDR1 SGHRS, CDR2 YFSETQ. The CDR3 loop spans 14 amino acids. V lost 2 bases and J lost 6, with 15 bases in between. CDR3 loop: CASSLHRAIGEQYF. The CDR3 DNA is TGCGCCAGCAGCTTACACAGGGCAATCGGCGAGCAGTACTTC.

This sequence joins TRBV28 and TRBJ2-5; D possibly corresponds to TRBD1 (5 bases). V shed 4 bases and J shed 5 bases, with 11 bases lying between them. The CDR3 contains 13 residues. The germline V gene encodes CDR1 MDHEN and CDR2 SYDVKM. CDR3 in DNA: TGTGCCAGCAGTTCCAGGGTCGGTGAGACCCAGTACTTC. This translates into CASSSRVGETQYF.